Sequencing of this TCR beta chain was carried out in a study of technical replicates of blood from four donors. Clones were sequenced by immunoSEQ multiplex PCR, and TCRdb holds only the in-frame ones, with some missing. Of about 97,000 clones listed, 96% are singletons. Note on this clone: The junction and the germline gene differ at one end; a read error may be behind it.

This CDR3 is built from 15 residues. Germline V gene data show CDR1 as SGHTA and CDR2 as FQGNSA. The clonotype comes from a human donor in good health. The chain links TRBV7-2 to TRBJ2-7, with D possibly matching TRBD2 (7 bases). Material for sequencing was T cells isolated from PBMCs. The DNA of the CDR3 is TGTGCCAGCAGGTTAGGGGGAGGGACGTCCTACGAGCAGTACTTC. Translated: CASRLGGGTSYEQYF.